Here is one T cell receptor (beta chain) with its context. Here immunoSEQ multiplex PCR was the method, and the copy in TCRdb shows in-frame clones only, minus some. The sample has 55,000 to 70,000 clones, roughly 90% seen once. This sample was taken from a study of control samples from healthy donors and cancer patients. This CDR3 contains 13 residues. Germline CDR1 is MNHEY and CDR2 is SVGAGI. V was trimmed by 5 bases and J by 4 bases, leaving 9 bases between them. The clonotype originates from a man aged 60 to 75 with colorectal cancer. The sample comprised PBMCs. The chain combines TRBV6-5 with TRBJ1-5; the D is unclear. DNA of the CDR3: TGTGCCAGCAGTCTACGGGTTAATCAGCCCCAGCATTTT. Residues: CASSLRVNQPQHF.